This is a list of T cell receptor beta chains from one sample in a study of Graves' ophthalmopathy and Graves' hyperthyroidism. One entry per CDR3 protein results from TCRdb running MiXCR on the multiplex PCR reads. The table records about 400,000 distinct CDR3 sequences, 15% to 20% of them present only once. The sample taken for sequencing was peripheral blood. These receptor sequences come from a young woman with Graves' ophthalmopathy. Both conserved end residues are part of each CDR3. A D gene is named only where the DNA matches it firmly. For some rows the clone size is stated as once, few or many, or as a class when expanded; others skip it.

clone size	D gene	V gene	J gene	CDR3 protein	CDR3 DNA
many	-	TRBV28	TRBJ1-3	CASSPRDGNTIYF	TGTGCCAGCAGCCCCAGGGATGGAAACACCATATATTTT
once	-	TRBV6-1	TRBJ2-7	CASREGLEQYF	TGTGCCAGCAGGGAGGGCCTCGAGCAGTACTTC
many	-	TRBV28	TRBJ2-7	CASSTSGGSEQYF	TGTGCCAGCAGCACCTCCGGGGGATCCGAGCAGTACTTC
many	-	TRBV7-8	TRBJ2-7	CASSAVTVTYEQYF	TGTGCCAGCAGCGCCGTAACGGTTACCTACGAGCAGTACTTC
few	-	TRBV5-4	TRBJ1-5	CASSLGRLNQPQHF	TGTGCCAGCAGCTTGGGCAGGCTTAATCAGCCCCAGCATTTT
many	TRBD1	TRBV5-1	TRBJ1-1	CASSPRGGAVNTEAFF	TGCGCCAGCAGCCCCAGGGGGGGCGCGGTGAACACTGAAGCTTTCTTT
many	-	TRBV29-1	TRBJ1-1	CSLQPYTGTEAFF	TGCAGCCTCCAACCGTATACGGGGACTGAAGCTTTCTTT
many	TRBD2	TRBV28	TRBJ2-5	CASRGTIIGLAGIGETQYF	TGTGCCAGCAGGGGAACCATAATCGGACTAGCGGGAATAGGAGAGACCCAGTACTTC
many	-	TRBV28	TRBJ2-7	CASYSPGEPAEQYF	TGTGCCAGTTACTCCCCCGGGGAACCCGCCGAGCAGTACTTC
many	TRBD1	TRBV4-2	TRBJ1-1	CASSRATGEEGEAFF	TGTGCCAGCAGCCGGGCTACAGGGGAAGAGGGTGAAGCTTTCTTT
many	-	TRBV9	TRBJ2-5	CASSPPTGVKETQYF	TGTGCCAGCAGCCCCCCGACAGGTGTAAAGGAGACCCAGTACTTC
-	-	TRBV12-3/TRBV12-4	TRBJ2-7	CASSPGRHWSSYEQYF	TGTGCCAGCAGTCCCGGCCGACATTGGAGCTCCTACGAGCAGTACTTC
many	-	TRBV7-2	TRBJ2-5	CASSLRAYQETQYF	TGTGCCAGCAGCTTACGGGCATACCAAGAGACCCAGTACTTC
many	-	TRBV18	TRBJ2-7	CASSPQHREDNYEQYF	TGTGCCAGCTCACCCCAACACAGGGAGGACAACTACGAGCAGTACTTC
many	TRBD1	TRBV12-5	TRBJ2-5	CASGLTQTGVEQETQYF	TGTGCTAGTGGTTTGACTCAAACAGGGGTGGAGCAAGAGACCCAGTACTTC
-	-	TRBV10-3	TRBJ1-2	CAIMGGRVSGYTF	TGTGCCATCATGGGGGGGCGAGTATCTGGCTACACCTTC
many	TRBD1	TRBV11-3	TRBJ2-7	CASSLRGQGVNSPYEQYF	TGTGCCAGCAGCCTACGGGGACAGGGGGTTAATTCCCCTTACGAGCAGTACTTC
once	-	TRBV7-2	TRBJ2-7	CASSTDRESSYEQYF	TGTGCCAGCAGCACCGACAGAGAAAGCTCCTACGAGCAGTACTTC
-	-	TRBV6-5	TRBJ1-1	CASSYSPVNWHEAFF	TGTGCCAGCAGTTACTCACCAGTGAACTGGCACGAAGCTTTCTTT
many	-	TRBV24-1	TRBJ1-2	CATQGNYGYTF	TGTGCCACCCAGGGGAACTATGGCTACACCTTC
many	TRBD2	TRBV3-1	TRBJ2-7	CASSQAASGGLRTYEQYF	TGTGCCAGCAGCCAAGCGGCTAGCGGGGGGTTACGGACCTACGAGCAGTACTTC
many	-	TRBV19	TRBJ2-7	CASGSVAMSYEQYF	TGTGCCAGTGGATCGGTCGCGATGTCCTACGAGCAGTACTTC
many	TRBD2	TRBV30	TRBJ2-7	CASGRSPYEQYF	TGTGCTAGCGGGAGGTCTCCCTACGAGCAGTACTTC
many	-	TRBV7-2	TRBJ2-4	CASSSGDIQYF	TGTGCCAGCAGCTCCGGGGACATTCAGTACTTC
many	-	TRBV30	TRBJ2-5	CAWSAGSPQETQYF	TGTGCCTGGAGTGCAGGGTCCCCCCAAGAGACCCAGTACTTC
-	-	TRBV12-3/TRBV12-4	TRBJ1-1	CASSPSTTGTEAFF	TGTGCCAGCAGTCCATCGACGACGGGCACTGAAGCTTTCTTT
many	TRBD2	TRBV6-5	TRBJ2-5	CASKDSGGAGETQYF	TGTGCCAGCAAAGATAGCGGGGGGGCCGGGGAGACCCAGTACTTC
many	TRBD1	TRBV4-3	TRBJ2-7	CASSQDATGVSEQYF	TGCGCCAGCAGCCAAGATGCGACAGGGGTGAGCGAGCAGTACTTC
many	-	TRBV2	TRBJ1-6	CASSEVFNSPLHF	TGTGCCAGCAGTGAAGTGTTTAATTCACCCCTCCACTTT
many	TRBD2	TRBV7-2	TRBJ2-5	CASAGGTQETQYF	TGTGCCAGCGCGGGAGGGACACAAGAGACCCAGTACTTC
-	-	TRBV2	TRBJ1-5	CASNRETGLHQPQHF	TGTGCCAGCAACCGAGAAACAGGGCTGCATCAGCCCCAGCATTTT
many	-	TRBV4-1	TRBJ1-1	CASSQSLGYRESDTEAFF	TGCGCCAGCAGCCAATCATTGGGGTACCGGGAAAGTGATACTGAAGCTTTCTTT
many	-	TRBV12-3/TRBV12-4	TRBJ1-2	CASSFLDRSNYGYTF	TGTGCCAGCAGTTTCCTCGACAGGTCTAACTATGGCTACACCTTC
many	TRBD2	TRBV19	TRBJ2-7	CASSIDTRASGTFSSYEQYF	TGTGCCAGTAGTATAGACACCCGGGCTAGCGGAACCTTCTCCTCCTACGAGCAGTACTTC
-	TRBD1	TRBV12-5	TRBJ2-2	CASGSWTGANTGELFF	TGTGCTAGTGGTTCGTGGACAGGGGCGAACACCGGGGAGCTGTTTTTT
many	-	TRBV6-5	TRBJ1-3	CASTRGNTIYF	TGTGCCAGCACGCGGGGAAACACCATATATTTT
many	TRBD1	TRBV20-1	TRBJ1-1	CSALGTELETEAFF	TGCAGTGCTCTCGGGACAGAGCTTGAGACTGAAGCTTTCTTT
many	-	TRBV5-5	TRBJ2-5	CASHRQGGETQYF	TGTGCCAGCCATCGTCAGGGGGGAGAGACCCAGTACTTC
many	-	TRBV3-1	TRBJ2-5	CASSQGLGTSGETQYF	TGTGCCAGCAGCCAAGGACTCGGGACCTCGGGGGAGACCCAGTACTTC
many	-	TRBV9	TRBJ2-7	CASGPANYEQYF	TGTGCCAGCGGTCCAGCGAACTACGAGCAGTACTTC